The clone carrying this TCR beta chain was recorded once. This entry comes from a study of CD8+ T cells in alopecia areata. Study background: Oral tofacitinib, 5 to 10 mg twice daily, was given in an open-label trial.

The treatment was: oral pan-JAK inhibitor, 5-10 mg twice daily. Alopecia areata patients provided lesional scalp punch biopsies and peripheral blood. The CDR3 contains 12 residues. Germline V gives CDR1 WNHNN, CDR2 SYGVQD (reference sequence). J was trimmed by 5 bases and V by 4 bases; bases with no gene match: 0. RNA extraction and reverse transcription yielded cDNA as sequencing template. Sequenced by immunoSEQ multiplex PCR; TCRdb stores in-frame clones only, minus some. This table has a few hundred thousand clones, more than 45% appearing once. Material: CD4+ T cells sorted from blood, obtained at week 4, from a patient treated with tofacitinib. V gene TRBV10-1 combines with J gene TRBJ1-1; 8 bases align to TRBD1. The source is a human donor with alopecia areata. This CDR3 is CASSGQGTEAFF. CDR3 DNA: TGCGCCAGCAGTGGACAGGGGACTGAAGCTTTCTTT.